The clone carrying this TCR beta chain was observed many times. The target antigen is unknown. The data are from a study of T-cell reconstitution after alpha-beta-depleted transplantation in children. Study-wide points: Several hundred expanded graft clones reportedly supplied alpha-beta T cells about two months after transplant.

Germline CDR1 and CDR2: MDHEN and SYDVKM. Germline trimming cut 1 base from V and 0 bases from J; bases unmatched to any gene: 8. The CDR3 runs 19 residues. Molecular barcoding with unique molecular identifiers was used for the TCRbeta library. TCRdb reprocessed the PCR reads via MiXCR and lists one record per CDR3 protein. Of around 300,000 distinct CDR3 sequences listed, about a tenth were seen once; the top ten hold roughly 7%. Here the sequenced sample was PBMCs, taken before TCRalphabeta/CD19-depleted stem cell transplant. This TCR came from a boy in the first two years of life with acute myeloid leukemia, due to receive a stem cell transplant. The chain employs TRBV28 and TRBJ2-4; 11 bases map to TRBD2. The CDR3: CASSLSGLAGLLAKNIQYF. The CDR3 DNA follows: TGTGCCAGCAGTTTATCTGGACTAGCGGGCCTGTTAGCCAAAAACATTCAGTACTTC. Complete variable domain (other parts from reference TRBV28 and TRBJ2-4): DVKVTQSSRYLVKRTGEKVFLECVQDMDHENMFWYRQDPGLGLRLIYFSYDVKMKEKGDIPEGYSVSREKKERFSLILESASTNQTSMYLCASSLSGLAGLLAKNIQYFGAGTRLSVL.